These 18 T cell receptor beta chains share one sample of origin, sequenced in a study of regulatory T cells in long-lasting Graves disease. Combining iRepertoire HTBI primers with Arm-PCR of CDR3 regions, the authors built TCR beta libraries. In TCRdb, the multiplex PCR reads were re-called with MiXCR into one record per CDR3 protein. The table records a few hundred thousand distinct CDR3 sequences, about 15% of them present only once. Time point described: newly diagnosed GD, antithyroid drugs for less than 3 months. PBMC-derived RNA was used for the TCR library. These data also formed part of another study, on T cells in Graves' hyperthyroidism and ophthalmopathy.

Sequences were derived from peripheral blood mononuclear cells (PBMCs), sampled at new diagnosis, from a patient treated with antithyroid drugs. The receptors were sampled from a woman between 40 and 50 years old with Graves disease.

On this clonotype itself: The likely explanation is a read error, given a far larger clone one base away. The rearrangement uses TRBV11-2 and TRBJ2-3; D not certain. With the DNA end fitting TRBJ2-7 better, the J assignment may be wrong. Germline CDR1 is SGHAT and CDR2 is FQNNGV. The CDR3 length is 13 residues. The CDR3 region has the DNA TGTGCCAGCAGCTACGGACCAAAAAATGAGCAGTACTTC. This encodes CASSYGPKNEQYF.

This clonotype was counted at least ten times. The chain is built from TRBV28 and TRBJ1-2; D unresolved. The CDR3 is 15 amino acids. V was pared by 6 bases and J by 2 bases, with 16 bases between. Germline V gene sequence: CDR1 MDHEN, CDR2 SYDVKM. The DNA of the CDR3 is TGTGCCAGCAGCCCAATCGACGGTCCGAACTATGGCTACACCTTC. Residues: CASSPIDGPNYGYTF.

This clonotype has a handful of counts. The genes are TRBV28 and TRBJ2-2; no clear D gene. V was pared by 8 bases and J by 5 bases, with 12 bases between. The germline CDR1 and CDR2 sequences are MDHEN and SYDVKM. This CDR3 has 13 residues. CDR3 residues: CASSGLDTGELFF. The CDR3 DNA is TGTGCCAGCTCTGGTCTCGATACCGGGGAGCTGTTTTTT.

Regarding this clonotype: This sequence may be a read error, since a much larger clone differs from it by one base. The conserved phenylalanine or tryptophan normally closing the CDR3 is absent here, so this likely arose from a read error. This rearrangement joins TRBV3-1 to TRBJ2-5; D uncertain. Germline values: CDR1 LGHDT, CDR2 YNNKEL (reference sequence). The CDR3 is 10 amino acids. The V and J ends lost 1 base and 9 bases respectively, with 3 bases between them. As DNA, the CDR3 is TGTGCCAGCAGCCAAGGGGCCCAGTACCTC. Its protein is CASSQGAQYL.

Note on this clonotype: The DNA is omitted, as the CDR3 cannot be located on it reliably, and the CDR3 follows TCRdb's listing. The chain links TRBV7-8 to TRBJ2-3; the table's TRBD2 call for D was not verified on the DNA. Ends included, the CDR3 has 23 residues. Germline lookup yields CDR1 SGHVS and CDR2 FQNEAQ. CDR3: CASSFYICSAARPSGRQTDTQYF.

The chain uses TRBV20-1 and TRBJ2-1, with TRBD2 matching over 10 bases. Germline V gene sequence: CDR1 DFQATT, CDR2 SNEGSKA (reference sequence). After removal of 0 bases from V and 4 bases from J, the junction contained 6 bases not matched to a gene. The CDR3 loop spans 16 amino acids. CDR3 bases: TGCAGTGCTAGAGAGGCTAGCGGGAGACAATACAATGAGCAGTTCTTC. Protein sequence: CSAREASGRQYNEQFF.

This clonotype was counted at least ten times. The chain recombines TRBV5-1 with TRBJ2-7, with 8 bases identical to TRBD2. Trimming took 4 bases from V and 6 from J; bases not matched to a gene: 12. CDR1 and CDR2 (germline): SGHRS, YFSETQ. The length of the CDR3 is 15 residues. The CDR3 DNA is TGCGCCAGCAGCCCCGGGGGAGCGGGACTAGGCGAGCAGTACTTC. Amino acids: CASSPGGAGLGEQYF.

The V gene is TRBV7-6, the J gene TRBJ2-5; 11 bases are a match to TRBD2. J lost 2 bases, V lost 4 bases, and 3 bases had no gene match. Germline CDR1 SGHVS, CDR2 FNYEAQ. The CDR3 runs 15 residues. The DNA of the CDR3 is TGTGCCAGCAGCTGGAGGACTAGCGGGCAAGAGACCCAGTACTTC. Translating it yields CASSWRTSGQETQYF.

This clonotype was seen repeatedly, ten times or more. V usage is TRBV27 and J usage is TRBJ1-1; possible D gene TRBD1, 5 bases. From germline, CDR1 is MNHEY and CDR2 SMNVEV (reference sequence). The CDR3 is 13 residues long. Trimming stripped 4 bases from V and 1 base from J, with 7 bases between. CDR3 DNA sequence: TGTGCCAGCAGTTATACAGGGAACACTGAAGCTTTCTTT. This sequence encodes CASSYTGNTEAFF.

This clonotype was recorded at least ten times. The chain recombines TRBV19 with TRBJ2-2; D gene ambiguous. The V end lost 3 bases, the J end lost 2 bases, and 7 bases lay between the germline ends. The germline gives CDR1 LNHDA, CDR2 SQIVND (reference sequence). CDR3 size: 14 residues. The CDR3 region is CASSIWENTGELFF. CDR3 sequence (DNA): TGTGCCAGTAGTATTTGGGAAAACACCGGGGAGCTGTTTTTT. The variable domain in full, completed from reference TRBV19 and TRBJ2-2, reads DGGITQSPKYLFRKEGQNVTLSCEQNLNHDAMYWYRQDPGQGLRLIYYSQIVNDFQKGDIAEGYSVSREKKESFPLTVTSAQKNPTAFYLCASSIWENTGELFFGEGSRLTVL.

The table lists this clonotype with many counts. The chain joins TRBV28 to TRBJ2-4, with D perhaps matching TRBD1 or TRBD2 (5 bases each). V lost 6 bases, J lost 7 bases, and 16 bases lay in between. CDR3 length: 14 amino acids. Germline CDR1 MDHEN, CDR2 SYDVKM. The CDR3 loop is CASSARDLGNIQYF. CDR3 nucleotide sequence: TGTGCCAGCAGCGCCCGGGACCTAGGGAACATTCAGTACTTC.

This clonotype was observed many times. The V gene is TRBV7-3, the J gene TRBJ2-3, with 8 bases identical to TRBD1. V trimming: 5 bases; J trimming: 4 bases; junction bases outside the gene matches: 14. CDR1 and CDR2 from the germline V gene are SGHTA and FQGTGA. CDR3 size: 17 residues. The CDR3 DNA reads TGTGCCAGCAGCCTCAACTTTGGACAGGGCGCATCAGATACGCAGTATTTT. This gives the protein CASSLNFGQGASDTQYF.

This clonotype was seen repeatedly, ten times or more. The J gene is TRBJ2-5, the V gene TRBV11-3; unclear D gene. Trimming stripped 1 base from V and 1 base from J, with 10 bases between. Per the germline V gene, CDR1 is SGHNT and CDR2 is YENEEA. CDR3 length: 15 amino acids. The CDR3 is CASSLGLELQETQYF. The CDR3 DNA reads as TGTGCCAGCAGCTTAGGTTTGGAACTCCAAGAGACCCAGTACTTC.

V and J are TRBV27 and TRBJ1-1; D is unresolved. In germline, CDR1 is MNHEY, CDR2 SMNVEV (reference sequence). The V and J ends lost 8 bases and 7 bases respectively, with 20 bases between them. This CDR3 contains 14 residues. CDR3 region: CASRAGGIRIEAFF. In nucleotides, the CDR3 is TGTGCCAGCCGGGCGGGTGGTATTAGAATTGAAGCTTTCTTT.

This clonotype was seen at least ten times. In DNA form, the CDR3 reads TGTGCCAGTAGTATTGGCACATTGAACACTGAAGCTTTCTTT. This codes for CASSIGTLNTEAFF. The chain links TRBV19 to TRBJ1-1, with D unclear. The V and J ends lost 3 bases and 0 bases respectively, with 8 bases between them. CDR1 is LNHDA, CDR2 SQIVND, per germline (reference sequence). The CDR3 has 14 residues. Supplemented by reference TRBV19 and TRBJ1-1, the full variable domain reads DGGITQSPKYLFRKEGQNVTLSCEQNLNHDAMYWYRQDPGQGLRLIYYSQIVNDFQKGDIAEGYSVSREKKESFPLTVTSAQKNPTAFYLCASSIGTLNTEAFFGQGTRLTVV.

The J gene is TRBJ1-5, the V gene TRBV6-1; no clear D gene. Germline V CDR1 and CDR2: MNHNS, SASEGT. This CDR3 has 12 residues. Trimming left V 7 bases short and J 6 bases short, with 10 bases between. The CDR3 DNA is TGTGCCAGCAAGGCGGGCGGTCAGCCCCAGCATTTT. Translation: CASKAGGQPQHF.

The CDR3 DNA is TGCGCCAGCGAGGACAGGGCTGTGGAGACTGAAGCTTTCTTT. Translated: CASEDRAVETEAFF. The V and J genes are TRBV10-1 and TRBJ1-1; 8 bases fit TRBD1. The length of the CDR3 is 14 residues. Trimming cost V 8 bases and J 5 bases; bases outside gene matches: 10. Germline CDR1 is WNHNN and CDR2 is SYGVQD (reference sequence).

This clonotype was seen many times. CDR3: CASSLRLAGDTQYF. CDR3 sequence (DNA): TGTGCCAGCAGCTTACGGCTAGCGGGGGATACGCAGTATTTT. J is TRBJ2-3 and V is TRBV7-2; the match to TRBD2 covers 9 bases. CDR3 length: 14 residues. The germline gives CDR1 SGHTA, CDR2 FQGNSA. J lost 6 bases, V lost 2 bases, and 3 bases had no gene match.